These 15 T cell receptor beta chains came from one sample sequenced in a study of identical twins. TCRdb redid the calling of the 5' RACE reads with MiXCR, one entry per CDR3 protein. This table holds about 300,000 distinct CDR3 sequences, approximately 13% found once. This sample was shared with a second study, whose subject was yellow fever vaccine responses in identical twins.

Sequencing used CD8+ T cells sorted from blood. The source of these receptors is a woman aged 18-29 years in good health.

The V gene is TRBV29-1, the J gene TRBJ1-1, with 7 positions matching TRBD1. This CDR3 contains 14 residues. The V gene end was trimmed by 6 bases and the J gene end by 2 bases; junction bases not matched to a gene: 9. The germline V gene has CDR1 SQVTM and CDR2 ANQGSEA. The DNA for the CDR3 is TGCAGCGTGGCCGGGACAGAGGTTAACACTGAAGCTTTCTTT. Translation gives CSVAGTEVNTEAFF.

There are a few counts of this clonotype. The chain is built from TRBV7-8 and TRBJ1-1; D is ambiguous. CDR1 is SGHVS and CDR2 is FQNEAQ in the germline V gene. The CDR3 runs to 15 residues. Trimming took off 1 base at V and 10 bases at J, with 19 bases between the two ends. The CDR3 DNA reads TGTGCCAGCAGCTTAGTAGGACCCCAAAGGCTAGGAGCTTTCTTT. Translation gives CASSLVGPQRLGAFF. The full variable domain, completed using reference TRBV7-8 and TRBJ1-1, is GAGVSQSPRYKVAKRGQDVALRCDPISGHVSLFWYQQALGQGPEFLTYFQNEAQLDKSGLPSDRFFAERPEGSVSTLKIQRTQQEDSAVYLCASSLVGPQRLGAFFGQGTRLTVV.

This clonotype appeared a few times. The chain combines TRBV20-1 with TRBJ2-1; D may be TRBD1 or TRBD2 (5 bases each). Germline CDR1 is DFQATT and CDR2 is SNEGSKA (reference sequence). The CDR3 is made up of 12 amino acids. V was shortened by 5 bases and J by 6 bases, with 11 bases between the two germline ends. The CDR3 bases are TGCAGTGCTCGGGACGTTGCCAATGAGCAGTTCTTC. The encoded protein is CSARDVANEQFF.

The chain joins TRBV7-6 to TRBJ2-7; perhaps TRBD1 as D (5 bases). Germline CDR1 and CDR2: SGHVS and FNYEAQ. The V gene lost 5 bases and the J gene lost 2 bases, with 22 bases spanning the gap. The CDR3 consists of 17 residues. Here the CDR3 reads CASSHRPGPVFPYEQYF. Written as DNA, the CDR3 is TGTGCCAGCAGCCACAGGCCCGGACCAGTTTTTCCCTACGAGCAGTACTTC.

The gene calls are TRBV15 and TRBJ2-4, with D perhaps matching TRBD1 (5 bases). Germline V lookup: CDR1 LNHNV, CDR2 YYDKDF (reference sequence). This CDR3 is 13 amino acids long. V lost 1 base and J lost 5, with 6 bases in between. Here the CDR3 reads CATSRVQENIQYF. CDR3 coding DNA: TGTGCCACCAGCAGAGTACAGGAAAACATTCAGTACTTC.

The sample holds many counts of this clonotype. The chain uses TRBV4-1 and TRBJ2-1, with TRBD2 matching over 7 bases. The V and J ends lost 0 bases and 2 bases, in that order; junction bases with no gene match: 4. The CDR3 is 16 amino acids. The germline V gene encodes CDR1 MGHRA and CDR2 YSYEKL. The CDR3 here is CASSQEGLAAYNEQFF. The DNA for the CDR3 is TGCGCCAGCAGCCAAGAAGGGCTAGCGGCCTACAATGAGCAGTTCTTC.

This clonotype turned up a few times. V usage is TRBV28 and J usage is TRBJ2-1; D gene uncertain. CDR3 length: 15 residues. Looked up from germline, CDR1 is MDHEN and CDR2 is SYDVKM. Trimming cost V 2 bases and J 1 base, with 9 bases left between them. CDR3 DNA: TGTGCCAGCAGTTTAAACCCCTATTCCTACAATGAGCAGTTCTTC. Protein product: CASSLNPYSYNEQFF.

This clonotype was recorded at least ten times. The V gene is TRBV29-1, the J gene TRBJ2-7, with TRBD1 matching over 7 bases. Trimming cost V 6 bases and J 2 bases; bases outside gene matches: 7. This CDR3 contains 13 residues. Germline CDR1 SQVTM, CDR2 ANQGSEA. CDR3 amino acids: CSVGTANTYEQYF. CDR3 nucleotides: TGCAGCGTCGGGACAGCTAATACCTACGAGCAGTACTTC.

The J gene is TRBJ2-7, the V gene TRBV5-6, with D possibly being TRBD2 (6 bases). The CDR3 is made up of 14 amino acids. Trimming took off 3 bases at V and 6 bases at J, with 16 bases between the two ends. Germline CDR1 reads SGHDT; CDR2 reads YYEEEE. In DNA, the CDR3 is TGTGCCAGCAGCTATCCATCGGGGGATAGCGAGCAGTACGTC. It yields the protein CASSYPSGDSEQYV.

This clonotype was seen only a few times. V and J are TRBV9 and TRBJ2-1, with unresolved D. CDR3 length equals 14 residues. Germline lookup yields CDR1 SGDLS and CDR2 YYNGEE. Trimming cost V 2 bases and J 1 base, with 7 bases left between them. The CDR3: CASSVLGSYNEQFF. The CDR3 nucleotides are TGTGCCAGCAGCGTCCTAGGGTCCTACAATGAGCAGTTCTTC.

This rearrangement joins TRBV10-3 to TRBJ1-2, with a weak D call TRBD1 (6 bases). Germline CDR1 and CDR2: ENHRY and SYGVKD. Trimming cost V 10 bases and J 8 bases, with 17 bases left between them. The CDR3 has 12 amino acids. The CDR3 reads CATAIGGEGYTF. CDR3 sequence (DNA): TGTGCCACGGCTATAGGGGGAGAAGGCTACACCTTC.

There are a few counts of this clonotype. The J gene is TRBJ2-3, the V gene TRBV20-1, with D perhaps assigned TRBD1 or TRBD2 (5 bases each). CDR3 size: 15 residues. Germline V CDR1 and CDR2: DFQATT, SNEGSKA (reference sequence). The V gene lost 2 bases and the J gene lost 0 bases, with 12 bases spanning the gap. The CDR3 reads CSARPSWGSTDTQYF. The CDR3 DNA follows: TGCAGTGCTAGACCATCTTGGGGGAGCACAGATACGCAGTATTTT.

This clonotype showed up just a few times. The J gene is TRBJ2-1, the V gene TRBV12-5; D call uncertain. Trimming left V 1 base short and J 7 bases short, with 8 bases between. The CDR3 extends over 13 amino acids. CDR1 is LGHNT, CDR2 FRNRAP, per germline. The CDR3 coding sequence is TGTGCTAGTGGTTTGGGGCCCAGTAATGAGCAGTTCTTC. This encodes CASGLGPSNEQFF.

This clonotype was recorded at least ten times. This chain uses TRBV12-3 or TRBV12-4 with TRBJ1-5; D gene unclear. CDR3 length: 14 residues. The germline V and J ends were trimmed by 1 base and 0 bases, with 4 bases remaining between them. CDR3: CASSLEDSNQPQHF. The CDR3 DNA follows: TGTGCCAGCAGTTTAGAGGATAGCAATCAGCCCCAGCATTTT.

Many counts were recorded for this clonotype. The rearrangement joins TRBV6-5 to TRBJ2-3, with D perhaps being TRBD1 or TRBD2 (6 bases each). Germline V gene sequence: CDR1 MNHEY, CDR2 SVGAGI. Trimming removed 4 bases at V and 6 bases at J, with 14 bases between. CDR3 size: 14 residues. CDR3 sequence (DNA): TGTGCCAGCAGTTTCGGGGGCGCGTTGGATACGCAGTATTTT. Amino acid sequence: CASSFGGALDTQYF.